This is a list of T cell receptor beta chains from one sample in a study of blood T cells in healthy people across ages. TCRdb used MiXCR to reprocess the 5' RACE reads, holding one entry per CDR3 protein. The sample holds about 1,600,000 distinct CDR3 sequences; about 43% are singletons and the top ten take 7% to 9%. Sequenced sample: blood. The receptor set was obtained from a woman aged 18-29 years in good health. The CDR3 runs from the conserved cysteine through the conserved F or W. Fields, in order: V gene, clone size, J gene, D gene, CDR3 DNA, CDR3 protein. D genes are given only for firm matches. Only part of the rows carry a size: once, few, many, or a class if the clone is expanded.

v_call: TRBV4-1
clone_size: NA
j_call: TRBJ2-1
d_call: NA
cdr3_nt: TGCGCCAGCAGCCAAGCGTCGGCAACCGAGCAGTTCTTC
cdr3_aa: CASSQASATEQFF

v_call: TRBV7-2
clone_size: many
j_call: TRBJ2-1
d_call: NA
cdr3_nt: TGTGCCAGCAGCTTCCTCTACAATGAGCAGTTCTTC
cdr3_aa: CASSFLYNEQFF

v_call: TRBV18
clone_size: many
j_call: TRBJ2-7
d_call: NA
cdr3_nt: TGTGCCAGCTCACCACAGAGCTCCTACGAGCAGTACTTC
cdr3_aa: CASSPQSSYEQYF

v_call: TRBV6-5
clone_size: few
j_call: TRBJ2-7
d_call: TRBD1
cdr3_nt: TGTGCCACCAAATTCGGACAGGGCACCTACGAGCAGTACTTC
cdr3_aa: CATKFGQGTYEQYF

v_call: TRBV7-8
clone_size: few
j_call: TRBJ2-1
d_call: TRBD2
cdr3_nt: TGTGCCAGCAGCTTAGGCCCTAGCGGGAGTCTCTACAATGAGCAGTTCTTC
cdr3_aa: CASSLGPSGSLYNEQFF

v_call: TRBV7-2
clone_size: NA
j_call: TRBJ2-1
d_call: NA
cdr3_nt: TGTGCCAGCAACGTAAGTGGTGAGCAGTTCTTC
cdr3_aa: CASNVSGEQFF

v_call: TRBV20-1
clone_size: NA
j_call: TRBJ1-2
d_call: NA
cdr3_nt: TGCAGTGCTAGAGTTCCGTTACATGGCTACACCTTC
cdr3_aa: CSARVPLHGYTF

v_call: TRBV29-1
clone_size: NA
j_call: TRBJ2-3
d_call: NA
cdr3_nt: TGCAACGTCGGGTCGGGTATAGATACGCAGTATTTT
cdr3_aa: CNVGSGIDTQYF

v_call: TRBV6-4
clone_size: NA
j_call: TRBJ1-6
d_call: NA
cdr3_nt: TGTGCCAGCAGTGACGGGGAACCAGGGGTTCTATTTTATAATTCACCCCTCCACTTT
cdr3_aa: CASSDGEPGVLFYNSPLHF

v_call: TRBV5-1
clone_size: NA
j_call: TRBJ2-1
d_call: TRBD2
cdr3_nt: TGCGCCAGCAGCGCGGGACTAGTGATAAACAATGAGCAGTTCTTC
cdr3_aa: CASSAGLVINNEQFF

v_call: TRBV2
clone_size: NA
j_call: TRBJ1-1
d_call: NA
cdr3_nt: TGTGCCAGCAGTGAAAGGGTTTGGTCGAACACTGAAGCTTTCTTT
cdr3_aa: CASSERVWSNTEAFF

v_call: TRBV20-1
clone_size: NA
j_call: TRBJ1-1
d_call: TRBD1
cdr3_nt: TGCAGTGCGCCGGGACAGGGGGCAGGGGCTTTCTTT
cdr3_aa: CSAPGQGAGAFF

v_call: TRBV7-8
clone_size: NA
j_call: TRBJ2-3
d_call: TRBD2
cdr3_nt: TGTGCCAGCAGCTTAGCGGCCCGTGGGAGGGTTGGTACGCAGTATTTT
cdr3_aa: CASSLAARGRVGTQYF

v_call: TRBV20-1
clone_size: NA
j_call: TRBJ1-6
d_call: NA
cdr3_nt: TGCAGTGCTCGGGACGGAAGCTCCTATAATTCACCCCTCCACTTT
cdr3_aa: CSARDGSSYNSPLHF

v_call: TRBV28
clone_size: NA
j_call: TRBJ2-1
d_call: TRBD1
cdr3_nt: TGTGCCAGCAGTTTGACCACAGGGGTTTGGGATGGGCAGTTCTTC
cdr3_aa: CASSLTTGVWDGQFF

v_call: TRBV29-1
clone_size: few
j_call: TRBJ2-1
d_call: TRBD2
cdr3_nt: TGCAGCGTTGGGTATGGGAGCGGGGCGCAGCAGTTCTTC
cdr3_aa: CSVGYGSGAQQFF

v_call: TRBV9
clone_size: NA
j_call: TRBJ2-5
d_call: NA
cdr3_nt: TGTGCCTGCAGCGTAGAGAGAGAGACCCAGTACTTC
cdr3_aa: CACSVERETQYF

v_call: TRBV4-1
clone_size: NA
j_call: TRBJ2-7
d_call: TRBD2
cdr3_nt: TGCGCCAGCAGCTTCCTGCCCGGACTAGCGGGAGGGAGCTCCTACGAGCAGTACTTC
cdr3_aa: CASSFLPGLAGGSSYEQYF

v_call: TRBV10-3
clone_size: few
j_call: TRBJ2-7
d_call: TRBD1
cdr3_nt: TGTGCCATCTCCCCGGGACAGTTCTACGAGCAGTACTTC
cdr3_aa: CAISPGQFYEQYF

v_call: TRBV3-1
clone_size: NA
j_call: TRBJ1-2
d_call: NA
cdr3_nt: TGTGCCAGCAGTCAAGGAAATGCAGGGGTCGGCTATTATGGCTACACCTTC
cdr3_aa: CASSQGNAGVGYYGYTF

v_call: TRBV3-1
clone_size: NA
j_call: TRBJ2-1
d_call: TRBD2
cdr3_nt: TGTGCCAGCAGCCAAGGGCTTAGCGGGAACAATGAGCAGTTCTTC
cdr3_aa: CASSQGLSGNNEQFF

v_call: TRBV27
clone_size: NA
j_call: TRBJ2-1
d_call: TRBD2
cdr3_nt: TGTGCCAGCAGTTTATTAGGAGGTGGACTAGCGGGGGTAGATGAGCAGTTCTTC
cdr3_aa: CASSLLGGGLAGVDEQFF